These T cell receptor beta chains were read from a single sample in a study of cytomegalovirus exposure and HLA in healthy donors. Data came from immunoSEQ multiplex PCR; TCRdb stores just in-frame clones and leaves some out. The sample yields roughly 70,000 clones, approximately 82% seen once. Material for sequencing was PBMCs. The receptors originated from a man aged 18 to 29 in good health and CMV-seronegative. Both conserved end residues are part of each CDR3. The order of the fields is V gene, clone size, J gene, D gene, CDR3 protein, CDR3 DNA. D genes are given only for firm matches. Size is omitted from some rows. Given values are once, few, many or a class for expanded clones.

V: TRBV27
size: -
J: TRBJ1-4
D: TRBD1
CDR3: CASSDGTGEEKLFF
DNA: TGTGCCAGCAGTGACGGGACAGGGGAGGAAAAACTGTTTTTT

V: TRBV7-8
size: -
J: TRBJ2-4
D: -
CDR3: CASSLAGTSLAKNIQYF
DNA: TGTGCCAGCAGCTTAGCCGGGACTTCCCTAGCCAAAAACATTCAGTACTTC

V: TRBV12-5
size: few
J: TRBJ2-1
D: TRBD2
CDR3: CASGRTSSGSDEQFF
DNA: TGTGCTAGTGGTCGAACCTCTAGCGGGAGTGATGAGCAGTTCTTC

V: TRBV7-9
size: few
J: TRBJ2-6
D: -
CDR3: CASSSSWKHNSGANVLTF
DNA: TGTGCCAGCAGCTCTAGCTGGAAGCACAACTCTGGGGCCAACGTCCTGACTTTC

V: TRBV9
size: once
J: TRBJ2-7
D: -
CDR3: CASSSSPGYGYEQYF
DNA: TGTGCCAGCAGTTCTAGCCCAGGTTACGGGTACGAGCAGTACTTC

V: TRBV2
size: -
J: TRBJ1-1
D: -
CDR3: CCSEMNTEAFF
DNA: TGCTGCTCGGAGATGAACACTGAAGCTTTCTTT

V: TRBV6-1
size: -
J: TRBJ2-7
D: TRBD1
CDR3: CASSEVAGTGPYEQYF
DNA: TGTGCCAGCAGTGAGGTGGCCGGGACAGGGCCCTACGAGCAGTACTTC

V: TRBV28
size: -
J: TRBJ2-7
D: -
CDR3: CASSFYQGNYEQYF
DNA: TGTGCCAGCAGTTTTTATCAGGGGAATTACGAGCAGTACTTC

V: TRBV28
size: -
J: TRBJ1-2
D: TRBD1
CDR3: CASSLFGQGNYGYTF
DNA: TGTGCCAGCAGTTTATTTGGACAGGGAAACTATGGCTACACCTTC

V: TRBV2
size: few
J: TRBJ1-2
D: TRBD1
CDR3: CASSHPPDRRNYGYTF
DNA: TGTGCCAGCAGTCACCCCCCGGACAGGAGAAACTATGGCTACACCTTC

V: TRBV30
size: -
J: TRBJ1-1
D: -
CDR3: CAWSVPGGGSEAFF
DNA: TGTGCCTGGAGTGTACCGGGAGGGGGGAGTGAAGCTTTCTTT

V: TRBV6-1
size: -
J: TRBJ2-7
D: TRBD1
CDR3: CASTPDRVMDEQYF
DNA: TGTGCCAGCACTCCAGACAGGGTTATGGACGAGCAGTACTTC

V: TRBV6-5
size: -
J: TRBJ2-7
D: TRBD2
CDR3: CASSLAGGRAYDEQYF
DNA: TGTGCCAGCAGTTTAGCGGGGGGGAGGGCTTATGACGAGCAGTACTTC

V: TRBV2
size: -
J: TRBJ1-1
D: TRBD1
CDR3: CASRDQGQGSREAFF
DNA: TGTGCCAGCAGAGACCAGGGACAGGGTAGCCGGGAAGCTTTCTTT

V: TRBV2
size: -
J: TRBJ2-1
D: TRBD2
CDR3: CASSMPGLAEYNEQFF
DNA: TGTGCCAGCAGCATGCCGGGACTAGCGGAGTACAATGAGCAGTTCTTC

V: TRBV9
size: once
J: TRBJ1-1
D: TRBD1
CDR3: CASSVVDRGRGTEAFF
DNA: TGTGCCAGCAGCGTAGTGGACAGGGGGCGCGGCACTGAAGCTTTCTTT

V: TRBV7-6
size: -
J: TRBJ1-1
D: -
CDR3: CASSPLEGANTEAFF
DNA: TGTGCCAGCAGCCCGCTCGAAGGGGCGAACACTGAAGCTTTCTTT

V: TRBV6-5
size: -
J: TRBJ2-4
D: TRBD2
CDR3: CASSHPGGAKNIQYF
DNA: TGTGCCAGCAGTCATCCCGGGGGGGCCAAAAACATTCAGTACTTC

V: TRBV6-1
size: -
J: TRBJ2-7
D: TRBD2
CDR3: CASSEEAGGSSYEQYF
DNA: TGTGCCAGCAGTGAAGAAGCGGGGGGGAGCTCCTACGAGCAGTACTTC

V: TRBV29-1
size: -
J: TRBJ2-7
D: TRBD2
CDR3: CSVYTSGTYEQYF
DNA: TGCAGCGTTTACACTAGCGGTACCTACGAGCAGTACTTC

V: TRBV28
size: -
J: TRBJ2-7
D: -
CDR3: CASTRISPYEQYF
DNA: TGTGCCAGCACTAGGATATCTCCCTACGAGCAGTACTTC

V: TRBV6-5
size: -
J: TRBJ1-2
D: TRBD1
CDR3: CASSLDRVKLTF
DNA: TGTGCCAGCAGCCTTGACAGGGTCAAGCTCACCTTC

V: TRBV6-5
size: -
J: TRBJ1-2
D: -
CDR3: CASRPAKTNYGYTF
DNA: TGTGCCAGCAGACCCGCTAAAACTAACTATGGCTACACCTTC